This T cell receptor (beta chain) is drawn from a study of T cells in Graves' hyperthyroidism and ophthalmopathy (dated by TCRdb to 2018 to 2020). Looking at the study overall: Peripheral blood was collected at initial diagnosis, before any treatment. To identify TCR V-J signatures that set the groups apart, the researchers used a discovery cohort of more than 95 patients, made up of around 42 with Graves' ophthalmopathy and about 60 with stable Graves' hyperthyroidism. Prospective prediction of ophthalmopathy was tested in an independent validation cohort consisting of 18 to 20 hyperthyroidism patients and over 15 patients who later progressed to ophthalmopathy. The 75 to 100 discovery patients were randomly split 7:3 into training and test sets. In more than five Graves' hyperthyroidism patients, the study also compared T-cell repertoires from thyroid tissue with T-cell repertoires from blood. After sampling, hyperthyroidism patients received methimazole starting at 30 mg daily, and ophthalmopathy patients received high-dose intravenous methylprednisolone. The paper reports TCR Vbeta CDR3 sequencing of about 140 peripheral blood samples: under 45 ophthalmopathy, under 80 hyperthyroidism and 17 progressor patients. General study outcomes and caveats: Most expanded thyroid clonotypes (frequency above 0.001) were also detected in blood, a finding suggesting that blood repertoires may reflect thyroid immune responses. Sample size was not statistically predetermined, and blinding of investigators to group allocation was not performed. In validation, the model predicted progression to ophthalmopathy a median of around six months before onset, with over 60% sensitivity and about 72% specificity. In cross-validation, a model built on a 13 V-J signature told ophthalmopathy apart from stable hyperthyroidism with 85% to 90% sensitivity and about 81% specificity, and in testing the same model reached 80%/75%.

This clonotype has at least ten counts. No cognate antigen has been identified for it. No per-base quality is available; no much larger clone lies one base away. The TCR beta CDR3 regions were amplified from RNA transcripts. For the first round of RT-PCR on the TCR CDR3, the HTBI primer set was used together with the Qiagen OneStep RT-PCR kit. The libraries were constructed in a second round of multiplex PCR and then size-selected and purified. Paired-end sequencing of the libraries was performed with 100 bp reads on an Illumina HiSeq2000. Per the source publication's procedure: Raw data were processed with SOAPnuke, discarding reads with adapters, uncalled bases, mean Phred below 15, or no exact constant-primer or identifier match. High-quality paired reads were merged with COPE v1.2.5, and unique nucleotide sequences were defined as clonotypes. MiTCR v1.1 was used to align the clonotypes against IMGT TRBV, TRBD and TRBJ reference segments. Only V-J combinations with frequency above 0.0001, covering 99% to 99.2% of repertoires, were analysed. The TCS score was defined as F50 (clonal expansion) divided by E x V (chaos), with BLOSUM62-based TCRdist calculated between CDR3 peptides within each V-J. Welch's t-statistics and random forest reduced approximately 520 V-J features to fewer than 15, which were used in a naive Bayes classifier (R e1071). The raw public reads went through TCRdb reprocessing: fastp at Q25, MiXCR clone calling, in-frame beta chains kept. When rows share a CDR3 protein, they turn into one entry using the most common DNA and genes. The V and J calls were determined by TCRdb, not by the authors. The sample table lists under 350,000 distinct CDR3 sequences, about an eighth of them with a count of one. 7% to 8.5% of the sample is held by the ten biggest clonotypes.

Hyperthyroidism patients were newly diagnosed, had a disease duration of under 2 months, and were aged 18 to 65 years. The study excluded patients with uncontrolled infections, other autoimmune diseases, pregnancy or lactation. Diagnoses were established on the basis of clinical symptoms, serum thyroxine and TRAb, thyroid ultrasound, and orbital computed tomography. Blood from progressor patients was drawn when they were first diagnosed with hyperthyroidism, before any ophthalmopathy symptoms appeared. Ficoll-Paque density gradient centrifugation was used to isolate PBMCs from around 10 ml of fresh peripheral blood. Progressor patients were initially diagnosed with Graves' hyperthyroidism and developed ophthalmopathy during follow-up. Trizol reagent was used to extract total RNA, and RNA quality was then checked on an Agilent 2100 Bioanalyzer. The sample taken for sequencing was blood. The clonotype originates from a woman aged 25 to 39 with Graves' hyperthyroidism that later progressed to Graves' ophthalmopathy.

The DNA is as follows: TGTGCCACCAGTCCTGGACAGGCCTCTGGGGCCAACGTCCTGACTTTC. Its amino acids are CATSPGQASGANVLTF. The rearrangement joined TRBV24-1 to TRBJ2-6; 7 bases in the middle match TRBD1. The CDR3 runs 16 residues from the cysteine to the phenylalanine. The entry retains the CDR3 DNA only, 48 bases that are in frame from base 1. The germline V gene provides CDR1 KGHDR and CDR2 SFDVKD. The germline V end is reduced by 6 bases and the J end by 0 bases; junction bases left unmatched: 4.